What follows are 17 T cell receptor beta chains derived from one specimen sequenced in a study of cytomegalovirus exposure and HLA in healthy donors. It was with 60 Vbeta and 13 Jbeta primers that the PCR ran. Profiling relied on immunoSEQ multiplex PCR, and the TCRdb table lists in-frame clones only, not all of them. The sample contains about 120,000 clones, roughly 80% of which appear only once. The sequencing input was PBMCs. The receptors derive from a man younger than 40 in good health and CMV-seronegative.

This clone came up once. This chain joins TRBV2 and TRBJ1-1; TRBD1 aligns across 7 bases. There are 13 residues in the CDR3. The ends lost 10 bases at V and 0 bases at J; junction bases unmatched: 5. CDR1 SNHLY and CDR2 FYNNEI come from the germline V gene. CDR3 residues: CAKQGRVNTEAFF. The DNA of the CDR3 is TGTGCCAAACAGGGGCGGGTGAACACTGAAGCTTTCTTT.

The rearrangement links TRBV28 to TRBJ1-5; 8 bases agree with TRBD1. Looked up from germline, CDR1 is MDHEN and CDR2 is SYDVKM. With V trimmed by 3 bases and J by 0 bases, 1 base remained unmatched. CDR3 length: 15 amino acids. CDR3: CASSFTGGSNQPQHF. CDR3 in DNA: TGTGCCAGCAGTTTCACAGGGGGTAGCAATCAGCCCCAGCATTTT. The full variable domain, rest sourced from reference TRBV28 and TRBJ1-5, is DVKVTQSSRYLVKRTGEKVFLECVQDMDHENMFWYRQDPGLGLRLIYFSYDVKMKEKGDIPEGYSVSREKKERFSLILESASTNQTSMYLCASSFTGGSNQPQHFGDGTRLSIL.

This clone is a singleton in its sample. The gene calls are TRBV28 and TRBJ2-7; tentatively, D is TRBD2 (6 bases). Per the germline V gene, CDR1 is MDHEN and CDR2 is SYDVKM. V was trimmed by 7 bases and J by 6 bases, leaving 16 bases between them. The CDR3 covers 13 residues. The CDR3 bases are TGTGCCAGCATGAATTTTGGGGGGACCGAGCAGTACTTC. It codes for CASMNFGGTEQYF.

CDR3 residues: CASSLQGPPSTEAFF. The CDR3 nucleotides are TGTGCCAGTAGTCTGCAGGGTCCCCCATCAACTGAAGCTTTCTTT. V usage is TRBV19 and J usage is TRBJ1-1; D might be TRBD1 (5 bases). The CDR3 runs 15 residues. The V gene lost 5 bases and the J gene lost 5 bases, with 18 bases spanning the gap. Germline V gene lookup returns CDR1 LNHDA and CDR2 SQIVND (reference sequence).

The J gene is TRBJ1-1, the V gene TRBV11-2, with unresolved D. Trimming stripped 1 base from V and 0 bases from J, with 12 bases between. CDR1 SGHAT and CDR2 FQNNGV come from the germline V gene. The CDR3 covers 16 residues. In nucleotides, the CDR3 is TGTGCCAGCAGCTTAGTCCTAGGAGGGATGAACACTGAAGCTTTCTTT. Protein product: CASSLVLGGMNTEAFF. Combining the CDR3 with reference TRBV11-2 and TRBJ1-1 gives the whole variable domain EAGVAQSPRYKIIEKRQSVAFWCNPISGHATLYWYQQILGQGPKLLIQFQNNGVVDDSQLPKDRFSAERLKGVDSTLKIQPAKLEDSAVYLCASSLVLGGMNTEAFFGQGTRLTVV.

The J gene is TRBJ1-1, the V gene TRBV5-1, with D perhaps matching TRBD1 (5 bases). V was pared by 4 bases and J by 0 bases, with 19 bases between. The germline gives CDR1 SGHRS, CDR2 YFSETQ. CDR3 length: 17 amino acids. For the CDR3, the DNA is TGCGCCAGCAGCCCCCGGGGGGTTGGCCCCCTGAACACTGAAGCTTTCTTT. Its translation: CASSPRGVGPLNTEAFF.

The chain uses TRBV29-1 and TRBJ2-7; TRBD1 aligns across 8 bases. The CDR3 spans 13 residues. Germline CDR1 SQVTM, CDR2 ANQGSEA. Germline trimming cut 7 bases from V and 3 bases from J; bases unmatched to any gene: 8. The DNA for the CDR3 is TGCAGCGCCTGGACAGGGTTGGACTACGAGCAGTACTTC. Protein product: CSAWTGLDYEQYF.

This chain joins TRBV4-3 and TRBJ1-1; 7 positions match TRBD1. Trimming took 1 base from V and 11 from J; bases not matched to a gene: 1. This CDR3 has 11 residues. Germline lookup yields CDR1 LGHNA and CDR2 YSLEER. The CDR3 coding sequence is TGCGCCAGCAGCCAAGCAGGGGGGGCTTTCTTT. Amino acids: CASSQAGGAFF.

V and J are TRBV28 and TRBJ2-2, with TRBD1 identical over 9 bases. The germline gives CDR1 MDHEN, CDR2 SYDVKM. Trimming removed 3 bases from V and 6 bases from J; junction bases left unmatched: 5. The CDR3 consists of 15 residues. The CDR3 here is CASSFGTGLSGELFF. The DNA of the CDR3 is TGTGCCAGCAGTTTCGGGACAGGGTTGTCCGGGGAGCTGTTTTTT.

This clone was recorded only once. The gene calls are TRBV6-5 and TRBJ1-2, with D tentatively TRBD1 (6 bases). Germline CDR1 is MNHEY and CDR2 is SVGAGI. With 6 bases removed from V and 4 bases from J, the gap between germline ends came to 15 bases. The CDR3 is made up of 14 amino acids. For the CDR3, the DNA is TGTGCCAGCAGCAACGGGGGGCGGCTCTATGGCTACACCTTC. Translating it yields CASSNGGRLYGYTF.

The chain combines TRBV6-5 with TRBJ2-7, with a weak D call TRBD2 (5 bases). Germline V gene lookup returns CDR1 MNHEY and CDR2 SVGAGI. This CDR3 region has 16 residues. Deletions cut 0 bases from V and 2 bases from J, with 14 bases between. CDR3 nucleotide sequence: TGTGCCAGCAGTTACTCGAGGCGAGGGAAGGCCTACGAGCAGTACTTC. Amino acid sequence: CASSYSRRGKAYEQYF.

J is TRBJ2-3 and V is TRBV9; maybe TRBD1 (6 bases). The V end lost 4 bases, the J end lost 2 bases, and 17 bases lay between the germline ends. The germline V gene has CDR1 SGDLS and CDR2 YYNGEE. The CDR3 covers 16 residues. The CDR3 DNA is TGTGCCAGCAGCCCTCGGACAGCAAGAACCACAGATACGCAGTATTTT. It codes for CASSPRTARTTDTQYF.

The V and J genes are TRBV5-1 and TRBJ2-4, with 14 bases aligning to TRBD2. Losses at the gene ends were 4 bases for V and 0 bases for J; bases not matched to a gene: 3. The germline V gene has CDR1 SGHRS and CDR2 YFSETQ. The CDR3 runs 17 residues. The CDR3 is CASSMGLAGVAKNIQYF. As DNA, the CDR3 is TGCGCCAGCAGCATGGGACTAGCGGGGGTAGCCAAAAACATTCAGTACTTC.

The rearrangement joins TRBV7-9 to TRBJ1-5, with D tentatively TRBD1 (5 bases). V dropped 4 bases and J dropped 2 bases, with 15 bases sitting between them. This CDR3 contains 16 residues. CDR1 is SEHNR and CDR2 is FQNEAQ in the germline V gene (reference sequence). CDR3 nucleotides: TGTGCCAGCAGCTCGGGAGGGGCGCGTGGCAATCAGCCCCAGCATTTT. Its translation is CASSSGGARGNQPQHF.

The rearrangement uses TRBV28 and TRBJ2-3; TRBD2 matches at 7 bases. The ends lost 3 bases at V and 8 bases at J; junction bases unmatched: 17. This CDR3 contains 17 residues. Germline V lookup: CDR1 MDHEN, CDR2 SYDVKM. This CDR3 is CASSFAGSAGIWATQYF. The CDR3 bases are TGTGCCAGCAGTTTTGCAGGTTCAGCGGGGATCTGGGCTACGCAGTATTTT. Full variable domain (remainder filled in from reference TRBV28 and TRBJ2-3): DVKVTQSSRYLVKRTGEKVFLECVQDMDHENMFWYRQDPGLGLRLIYFSYDVKMKEKGDIPEGYSVSREKKERFSLILESASTNQTSMYLCASSFAGSAGIWATQYFGPGTRLTVL.

The J gene is TRBJ1-5, the V gene TRBV27; D possibly corresponds to TRBD1 (6 bases). CDR3 length: 14 residues. The V end lost 5 bases, the J end lost 5 bases, and 13 bases lay between the germline ends. Germline lookup yields CDR1 MNHEY and CDR2 SMNVEV (reference sequence). CDR3 in DNA: TGTGCCAGCAGTGCCACCGAGGGGGATCAGCCCCAGCATTTT. As protein: CASSATEGDQPQHF.

The chain employs TRBV19 and TRBJ2-3; possible D gene TRBD2, 6 bases. From germline, CDR1 is LNHDA and CDR2 SQIVND (reference sequence). This CDR3 has 13 amino acids. V was shortened by 5 bases and J by 0 bases, with 6 bases between the two germline ends. The CDR3 nucleotides are TGTGCCAGTAGTGGACTAAGCACAGATACGCAGTATTTT. Translation: CASSGLSTDTQYF.